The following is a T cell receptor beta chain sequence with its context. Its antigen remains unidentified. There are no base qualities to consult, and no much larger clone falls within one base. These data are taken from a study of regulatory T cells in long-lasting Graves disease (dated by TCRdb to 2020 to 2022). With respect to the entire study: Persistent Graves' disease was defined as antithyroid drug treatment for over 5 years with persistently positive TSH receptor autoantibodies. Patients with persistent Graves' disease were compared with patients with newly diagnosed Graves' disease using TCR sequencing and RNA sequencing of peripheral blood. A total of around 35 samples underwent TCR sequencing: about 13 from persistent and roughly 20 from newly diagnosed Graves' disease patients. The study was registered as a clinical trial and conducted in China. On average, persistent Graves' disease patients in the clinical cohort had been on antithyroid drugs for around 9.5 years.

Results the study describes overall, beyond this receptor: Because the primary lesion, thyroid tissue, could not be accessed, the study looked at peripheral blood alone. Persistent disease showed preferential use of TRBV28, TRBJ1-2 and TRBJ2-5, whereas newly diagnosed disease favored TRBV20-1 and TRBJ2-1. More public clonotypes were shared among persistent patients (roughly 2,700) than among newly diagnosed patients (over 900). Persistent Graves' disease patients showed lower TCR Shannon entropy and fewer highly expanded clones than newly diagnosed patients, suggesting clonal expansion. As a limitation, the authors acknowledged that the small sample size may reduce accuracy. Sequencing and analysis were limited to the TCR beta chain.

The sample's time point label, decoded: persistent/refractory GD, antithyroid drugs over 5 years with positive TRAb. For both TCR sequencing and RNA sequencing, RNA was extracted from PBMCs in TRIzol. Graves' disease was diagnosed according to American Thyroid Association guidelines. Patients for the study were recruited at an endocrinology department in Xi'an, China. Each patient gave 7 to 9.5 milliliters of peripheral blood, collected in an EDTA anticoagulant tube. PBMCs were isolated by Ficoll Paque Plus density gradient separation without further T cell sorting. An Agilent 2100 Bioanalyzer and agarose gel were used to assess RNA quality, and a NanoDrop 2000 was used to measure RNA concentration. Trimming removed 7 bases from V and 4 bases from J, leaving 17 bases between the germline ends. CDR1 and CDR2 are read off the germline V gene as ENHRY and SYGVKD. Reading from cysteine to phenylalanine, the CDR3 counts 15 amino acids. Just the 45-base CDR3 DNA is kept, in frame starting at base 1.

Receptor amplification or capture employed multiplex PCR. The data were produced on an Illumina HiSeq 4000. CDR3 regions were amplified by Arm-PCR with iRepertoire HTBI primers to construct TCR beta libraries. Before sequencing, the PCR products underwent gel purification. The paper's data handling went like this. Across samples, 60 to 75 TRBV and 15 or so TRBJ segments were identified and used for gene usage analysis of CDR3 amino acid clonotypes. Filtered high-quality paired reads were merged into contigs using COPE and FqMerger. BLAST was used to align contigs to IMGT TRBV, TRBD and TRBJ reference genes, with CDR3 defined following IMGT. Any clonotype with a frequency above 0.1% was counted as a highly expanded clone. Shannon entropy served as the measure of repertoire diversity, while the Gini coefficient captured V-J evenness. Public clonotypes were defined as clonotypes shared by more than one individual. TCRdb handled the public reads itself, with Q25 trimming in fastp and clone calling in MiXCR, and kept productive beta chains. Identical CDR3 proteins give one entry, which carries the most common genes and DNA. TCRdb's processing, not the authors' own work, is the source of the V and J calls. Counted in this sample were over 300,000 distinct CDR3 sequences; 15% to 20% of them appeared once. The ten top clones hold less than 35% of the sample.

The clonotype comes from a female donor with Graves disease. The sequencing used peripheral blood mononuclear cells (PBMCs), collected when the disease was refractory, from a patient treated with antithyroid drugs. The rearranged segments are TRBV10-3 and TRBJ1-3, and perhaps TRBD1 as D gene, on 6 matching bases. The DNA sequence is TGTGCCATCAACATAGGGGGGTCGCTGGGAAACACCATATATTTT. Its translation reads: CAINIGGSLGNTIYF.